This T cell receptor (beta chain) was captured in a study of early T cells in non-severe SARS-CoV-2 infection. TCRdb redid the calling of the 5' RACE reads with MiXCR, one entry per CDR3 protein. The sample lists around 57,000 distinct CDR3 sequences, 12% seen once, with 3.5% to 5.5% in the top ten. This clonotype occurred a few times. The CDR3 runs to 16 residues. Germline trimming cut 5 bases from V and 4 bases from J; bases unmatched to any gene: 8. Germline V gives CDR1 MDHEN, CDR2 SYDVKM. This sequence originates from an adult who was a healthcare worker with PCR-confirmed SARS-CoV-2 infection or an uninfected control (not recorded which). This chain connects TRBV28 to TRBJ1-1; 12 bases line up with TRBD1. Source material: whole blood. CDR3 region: CASSPSGTGGLTEAFF. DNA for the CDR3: TGTGCCAGCAGTCCCTCCGGGACAGGGGGCCTCACTGAAGCTTTCTTT.